This TCR beta chain was sequenced in a study of blood T cell repertoires in COVID-19. Across the study: Researchers got acute and convalescent COVID-19 samples from the United States, Italy and Spain.

Per the original data handling: Amplification of reference gene primers was used by the study to estimate nucleated cell counts. Clones were read by immunoSEQ multiplex PCR, and TCRdb kept only the in-frame ones, dropping some. V and J calls plus clone size are reproduced from that table; the DNA served to infer D and trimming. The table lists about 61,000 clones, around nine tenths of them singletons, with about a fifth in the top ten. The sequence was collected from a woman in her forties or fifties with active or convalescent COVID-19. The sequencing sample was made of peripheral blood.

The CDR3 loop is CASSLVPDRGLTEAFF. The CDR3 DNA reads as TGCGCCAGCAGCTTGGTTCCGGACAGGGGGCTTACTGAAGCTTTCTTT. This chain uses TRBV5-1 with TRBJ1-1, with 11 bases fitting TRBD1. Germline CDR1 SGHRS, CDR2 YFSETQ. V lost 0 bases, J lost 5 bases, and 6 bases stayed unmatched. CDR3 length equals 16 residues.